This T cell receptor (beta chain) was documented in a study of T-cell memory formation after mild COVID-19. Turning to the study itself: Largely donor-specific sequence clusters came from two donors. Study-level results: CD4/CD8 balance characterized clones contracting day 15 to 85, and CD4+ skew characterized later expanders. The SARS-CoV-2 specificity of second-wave clones reaching peak at day 37 remained unverified. The study detected some responding clones in pre-infection memory, suggesting cross-reactive memory joined.

Each CDR3 protein gets one entry after TCRdb re-called the 5' RACE reads with MiXCR. The sample has 110,000 to 150,000 distinct CDR3 sequences; 11% to 15% are singletons. Points on this clonotype: Antigen unknown.

The CDR3 runs 13 residues. Germline V gene sequence: CDR1 MGHRA, CDR2 YSYEKL. The V end was cut by 0 bases, the J end by 5 bases, with 7 bases between. This TCR was recovered from an adult woman who had mild COVID-19 (a few samples of this study predate the infection). Cell type and time point are not known. Sequencing input: PBMCs or a T cell subset sorted from them (not recorded which). The chain recombines TRBV4-1 with TRBJ1-1; a possible D gene is TRBD1 (6 bases). This CDR3 is CASSQEGATEAFF. The DNA of the CDR3 is TGCGCCAGCAGCCAAGAGGGGGCAACTGAAGCTTTCTTT.